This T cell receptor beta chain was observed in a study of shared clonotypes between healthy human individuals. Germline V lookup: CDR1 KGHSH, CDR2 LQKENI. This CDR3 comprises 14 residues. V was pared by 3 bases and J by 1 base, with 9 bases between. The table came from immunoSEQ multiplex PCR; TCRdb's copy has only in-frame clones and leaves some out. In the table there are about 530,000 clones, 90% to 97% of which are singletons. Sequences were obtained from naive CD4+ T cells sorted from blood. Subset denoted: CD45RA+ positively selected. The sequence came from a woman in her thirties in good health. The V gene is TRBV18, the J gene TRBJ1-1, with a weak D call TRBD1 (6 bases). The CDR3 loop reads CASSPRGANTEAFF. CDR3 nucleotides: TGTGCCAGCTCACCCCGGGGGGCGAACACTGAAGCTTTCTTT.